The rows below give T cell receptor beta chains drawn from one sample of a study of T cell repertoires in cytomegalovirus infection. Their specific antigens are unknown. MiXCR, applied by TCRdb to the reads, yields one record per CDR3 protein. The table lists some 940,000 distinct CDR3 sequences, around 30% of them singletons. This specimen consisted of cultured CD8+ T cells from PBMCs, obtained from culture after CMV antigen stimulation. Receptors were obtained from a human donor in good health (CMV status not recorded). Some clones in this sample may be carry-over from other donors' samples. Each CDR3 is given with its conserved first and last residue. The D gene is left open where the match is weak. Not every row has a clone size; where given, it reads once, few, many or a size class.

j_gene,v_gene,d_gene,abundance,len,CDR3nt,CDR3aa
TRBJ2-7,TRBV6-2/TRBV6-3,.,many,15,TGTGCCAGCATCCAAGGGACTTACCTACGAGGGGAGCAGTACTTC,CASIQGTYLRGEQYF
TRBJ2-7,TRBV7-8,TRBD1,few,15,TGTGCCAGCAGCCTAACCGCCGGGACAGCAAAGGAGCAGTACTTC,CASSLTAGTAKEQYF
TRBJ2-7,TRBV7-8,.,many,11,TGTGCCAGCAGCGACTCCTACGAGCAGTACTTC,CASSDSYEQYF
TRBJ2-1,TRBV20-1,TRBD2,.,14,TGCAGTGCTCGGGGACTAGCGGGTGTCAATGAGCAGTTCTTC,CSARGLAGVNEQFF
TRBJ1-5,TRBV11-1,.,many,13,TGTGCCAGCAGCTTAAATACCCAGCAGCCCCAGCATTTT,CASSLNTQQPQHF
TRBJ2-3,TRBV24-1,.,.,16,TGTGCCACCAGTGATTTCAGGAACGGACTCACAGATACGCAGTATTTT,CATSDFRNGLTDTQYF
TRBJ2-7,TRBV7-9,.,many,15,TGTGCCAGCAGCTTAGCTCCCGTCGGGTTGAACGAGCAGTACTTC,CASSLAPVGLNEQYF
TRBJ1-2,TRBV6-5,TRBD1,many,15,TGTGCCAGCAGTTACTCTTTTGGACAGGACTATGGCTACACCTTC,CASSYSFGQDYGYTF
TRBJ1-2,TRBV7-9,.,.,17,TGTGCCAGCACACAACCCCATCCAGGGCCCTCTAACTATGGCTACACCTTC,CASTQPHPGPSNYGYTF
TRBJ2-1,TRBV6-1,.,few,16,TGTGCCAGCAGTGAAGCGTGGACGGGAATTTACAATGAGCAGTTCTTC,CASSEAWTGIYNEQFF
TRBJ2-1,TRBV29-1,.,.,13,TGCAGCGTCGACGGGGGCTCCTACAATGAGCAGTTCTTC,CSVDGGSYNEQFF
TRBJ2-1,TRBV7-6,.,.,13,TGTGCCAGCAGCTTAGTGTCTAGTGGTGAGCAGTTCTTC,CASSLVSSGEQFF
TRBJ1-2,TRBV7-9,.,.,15,TGTGCCAGCAGCCACCCATACTCTCGCCCCTATGGCTACACCTTC,CASSHPYSRPYGYTF
TRBJ1-5,TRBV7-3,TRBD1,.,15,TGTGCCAGCAGCCCTCAGGGGGGAGTCAATCAGCCCCAGCATTTT,CASSPQGGVNQPQHF
TRBJ2-7,TRBV27,TRBD1,.,14,TGTGCCAGCAGGTCCCGACAGGGGTTCTACGAGCAGTACTTC,CASRSRQGFYEQYF
TRBJ1-4,TRBV28,.,.,17,TGTGCCAGCACCTTGGAGGGCTTTATCGCAACTAATGAAAAACTGTTTTTT,CASTLEGFIATNEKLFF
TRBJ1-5,TRBV7-2,.,many,14,TGTGCCAGCCAAGCAGGGTCTAGCAATCAGCCCCAGCATTTT,CASQAGSSNQPQHF
TRBJ2-6,TRBV6-1,TRBD1,once,20,TGTGCCAGCAGCACAAAGTGGACAGGGGGTTATTTCTCTGGGACCAACGTCCTGACTTTC,CASSTKWTGGYFSGTNVLTF
TRBJ1-1,TRBV29-1,.,once,11,TGCAGCGCTGCCCGGCAGGGCCAAGCTTTCTTT,CSAARQGQAFF